The clone carrying this T cell receptor beta chain has a single count. What it binds is unknown. Germline is not matched at one junction end, which may reflect a read error. This record belongs to a study of blood T cells in healthy people across ages. Germline values: CDR1 MNHNY, CDR2 SVGAGI (reference sequence). This CDR3 has 15 residues. Study-wide findings and caveats: Naive and antigen-experienced cells were not separated, limiting conclusive comparison.

A sample-barcoded 5' primer and a J-beta primer mix were used in a second PCR of about 7 to 12 cycles. Unique molecular identifiers of 12 random nucleotides labeled each cDNA. TCRdb processed the 5' RACE reads anew with MiXCR; each CDR3 protein has one entry. The sample gives some 710,000 distinct CDR3 sequences, about 46% of which show up once; over 15% is in the top ten. This TCR came from a man of 80 years or more in good health. The sequenced sample was blood. The chain has TRBV6-6 and TRBJ1-3, with a tentative D call TRBD1 (5 bases). The CDR3 bases are TGTGCCAGCCAAACAGGCGTCAACGAAGGAAGCACCATATATTTT. Amino acid sequence: CASQTGVNEGSTIYF.